This T cell receptor beta chain was recorded in a study of post-analysis software for immune sequencing data. Study at large: Included among the disease courses, which were recorded for the cohort, were relapsing-remitting, secondary progressive and progressive-relapsing multiple sclerosis. Regarding the study as a whole: People with multiple sclerosis had a significantly lower normalized Chao1 diversity than controls did. With TRBV5-6, TRBV5-1 and TRBV20-1 included, about 5 TRBV segments were more frequent in patients than in controls.

Trimming removed 8 bases from V and 11 bases from J; junction bases left unmatched: 16. There are 15 residues in the CDR3. Germline CDR1 and CDR2: SGHAT and FQNNGV. Notes on this clonotype: Its antigen is not known. A read error may be the cause here, since a much bigger clone is one base away.

Presence of unique molecular identifiers characterized the TCR beta cDNA libraries. TCRdb used MiXCR to reprocess the PCR reads, holding one entry per CDR3 protein. The table shows approximately 730,000 distinct CDR3 sequences, with roughly 46% occurring only once. The TCR comes from a girl aged 5 to 17 with multiple sclerosis. Source material: blood. V and J are TRBV11-2 and TRBJ2-5; TRBD2 agrees at 11 bases. Here the CDR3 reads CASAWGTSGYNEQYF. The DNA of the CDR3 is TGTGCCAGCGCGTGGGGGACTAGCGGTTACAATGAGCAGTACTTC.